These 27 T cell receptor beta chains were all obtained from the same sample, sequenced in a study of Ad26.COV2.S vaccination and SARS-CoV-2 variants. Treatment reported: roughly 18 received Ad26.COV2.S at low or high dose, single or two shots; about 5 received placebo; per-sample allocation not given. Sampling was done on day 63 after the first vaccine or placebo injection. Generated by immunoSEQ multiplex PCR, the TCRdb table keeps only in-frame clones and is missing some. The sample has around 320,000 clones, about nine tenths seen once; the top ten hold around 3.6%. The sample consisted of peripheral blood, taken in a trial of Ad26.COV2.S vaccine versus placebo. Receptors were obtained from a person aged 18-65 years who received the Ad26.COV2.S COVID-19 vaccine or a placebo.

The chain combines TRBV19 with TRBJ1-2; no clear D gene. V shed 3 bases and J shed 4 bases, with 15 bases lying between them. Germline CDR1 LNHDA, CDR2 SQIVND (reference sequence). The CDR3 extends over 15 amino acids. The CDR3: CASSMGLLTFYGYTF. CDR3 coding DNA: TGTGCCAGTAGTATGGGCCTCCTTACCTTCTATGGCTACACCTTC. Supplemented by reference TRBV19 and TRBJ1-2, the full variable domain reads DGGITQSPKYLFRKEGQNVTLSCEQNLNHDAMYWYRQDPGQGLRLIYYSQIVNDFQKGDIAEGYSVSREKKESFPLTVTSAQKNPTAFYLCASSMGLLTFYGYTFGSGTRLTVV.

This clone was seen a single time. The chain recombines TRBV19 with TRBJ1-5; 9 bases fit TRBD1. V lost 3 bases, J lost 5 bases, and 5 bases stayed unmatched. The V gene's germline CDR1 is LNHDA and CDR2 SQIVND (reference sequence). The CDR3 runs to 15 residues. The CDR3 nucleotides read TGTGCCAGTAGTATCCAACAGGGGGCACATCAGCCCCAGCATTTT. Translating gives CASSIQQGAHQPQHF.

The CDR3 DNA reads TGTGCCAGTAGCCGGGGACAGGGAGTCTTGTTCAGTGAAAAACTGTTTTTT. This translates into CASSRGQGVLFSEKLFF. The rearrangement uses TRBV19 and TRBJ1-4, with TRBD1 matching 9 bases. V shed 6 bases, J shed 7 bases, and the junction held 15 bases outside the gene matches. Germline V CDR1 and CDR2: LNHDA, SQIVND (reference sequence). This CDR3 contains 17 residues.

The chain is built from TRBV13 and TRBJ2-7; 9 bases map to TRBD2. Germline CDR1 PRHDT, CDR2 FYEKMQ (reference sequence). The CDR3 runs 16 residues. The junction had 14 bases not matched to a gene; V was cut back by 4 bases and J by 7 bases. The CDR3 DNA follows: TGTGCCAGCAGCTCTGATGGGGCTAGCGGGGTGGAGGAGCAGTACTTC. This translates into CASSSDGASGVEEQYF.

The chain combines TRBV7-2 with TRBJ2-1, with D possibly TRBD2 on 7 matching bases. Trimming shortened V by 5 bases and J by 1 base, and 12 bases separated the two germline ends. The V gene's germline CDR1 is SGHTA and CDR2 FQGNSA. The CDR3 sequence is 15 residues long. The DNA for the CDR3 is TGTGCCAGCAGCCCGGGGGGACATTCCTACAATGAGCAGTTCTTC. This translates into CASSPGGHSYNEQFF. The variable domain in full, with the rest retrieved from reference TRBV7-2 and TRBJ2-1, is GAGVSQSPSNKVTEKGKDVELRCDPISGHTALYWYRQSLGQGLEFLIYFQGNSAPDKSGLPSDRFSAERTGGSVSTLTIQRTQQEDSAVYLCASSPGGHSYNEQFFGPGTRLTVL.

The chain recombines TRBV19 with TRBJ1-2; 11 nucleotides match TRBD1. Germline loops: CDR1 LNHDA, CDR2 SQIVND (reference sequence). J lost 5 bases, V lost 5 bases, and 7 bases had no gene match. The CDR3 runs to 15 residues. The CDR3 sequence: CASSAGQGAFYGYTF. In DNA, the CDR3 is TGTGCCAGTAGTGCCGGACAGGGGGCTTTTTATGGCTACACCTTC.

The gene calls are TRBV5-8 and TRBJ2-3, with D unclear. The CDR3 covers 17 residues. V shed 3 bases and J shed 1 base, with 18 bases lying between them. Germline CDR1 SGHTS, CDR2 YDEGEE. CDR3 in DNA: TGTGCCAGCAGCTCGACCGTTACGTACGCAGGCACAGATACGCAGTATTTT. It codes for CASSSTVTYAGTDTQYF.

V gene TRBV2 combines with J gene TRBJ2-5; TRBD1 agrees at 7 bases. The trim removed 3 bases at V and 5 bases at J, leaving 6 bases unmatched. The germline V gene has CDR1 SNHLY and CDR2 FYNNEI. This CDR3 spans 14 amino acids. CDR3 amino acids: CASSEWQGEETQYF. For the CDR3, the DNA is TGTGCCAGCAGTGAGTGGCAGGGGGAGGAGACCCAGTACTTC.

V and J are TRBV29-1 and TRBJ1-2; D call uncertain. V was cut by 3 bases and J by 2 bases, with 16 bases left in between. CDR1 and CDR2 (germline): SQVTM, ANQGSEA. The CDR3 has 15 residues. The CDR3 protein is CSVDRSGNLNYGYTF. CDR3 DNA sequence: TGCAGCGTTGATAGGTCAGGCAATCTCAACTATGGCTACACCTTC.

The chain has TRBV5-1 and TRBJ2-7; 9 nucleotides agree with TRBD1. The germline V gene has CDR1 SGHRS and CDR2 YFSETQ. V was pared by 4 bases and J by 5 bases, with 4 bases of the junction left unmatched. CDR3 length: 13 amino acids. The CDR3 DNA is TGCGCCAGCAGCATCGGGGACAGGGACGAGCAGTACTTC. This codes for CASSIGDRDEQYF.

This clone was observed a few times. CDR3 coding DNA: TGTGCCAGCAGCTTTGCCGGGGGGCCCTATGGCTACACCTTC. It encodes CASSFAGGPYGYTF. The rearrangement uses TRBV5-8 and TRBJ1-2; TRBD1 might be the D (6 bases). V lost 2 bases to trimming and J lost 4 bases, with 12 bases between them. CDR1 is SGHTS, CDR2 YDEGEE, per germline. The CDR3 has 14 residues.

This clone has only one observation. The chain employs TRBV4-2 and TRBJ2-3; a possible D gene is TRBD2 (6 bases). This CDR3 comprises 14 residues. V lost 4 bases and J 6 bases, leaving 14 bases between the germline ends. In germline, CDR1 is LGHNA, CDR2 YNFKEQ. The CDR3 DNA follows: TGTGCCAGCAGCCGGGGGACTGCCTGGGATACGCAGTATTTT. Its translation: CASSRGTAWDTQYF.

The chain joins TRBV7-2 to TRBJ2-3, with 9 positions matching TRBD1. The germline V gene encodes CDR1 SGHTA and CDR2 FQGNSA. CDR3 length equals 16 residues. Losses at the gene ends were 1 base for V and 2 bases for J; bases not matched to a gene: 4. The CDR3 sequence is CASSLGGTGLTDTQYF. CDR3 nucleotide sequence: TGTGCCAGCAGCTTAGGGGGGACAGGGCTCACAGATACGCAGTATTTT.

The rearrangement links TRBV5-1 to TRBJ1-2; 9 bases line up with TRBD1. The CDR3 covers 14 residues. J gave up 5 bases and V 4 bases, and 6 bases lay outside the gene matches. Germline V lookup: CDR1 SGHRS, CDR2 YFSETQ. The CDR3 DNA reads TGCGCCAGCAGCATCTCCGGGACAGGGTATGGCTACACCTTC. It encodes CASSISGTGYGYTF.

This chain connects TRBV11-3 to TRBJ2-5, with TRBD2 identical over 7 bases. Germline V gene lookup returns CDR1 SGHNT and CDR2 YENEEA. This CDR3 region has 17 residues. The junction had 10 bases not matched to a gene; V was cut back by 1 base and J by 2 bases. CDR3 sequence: CASSLVSCGGPQETQYF. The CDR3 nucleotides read TGTGCCAGCAGCTTAGTCAGCTGCGGGGGACCGCAAGAGACCCAGTACTTC.

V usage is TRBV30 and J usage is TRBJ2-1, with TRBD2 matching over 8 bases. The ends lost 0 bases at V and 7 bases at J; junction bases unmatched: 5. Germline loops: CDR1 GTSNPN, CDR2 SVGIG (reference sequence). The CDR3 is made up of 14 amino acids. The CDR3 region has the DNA TGTGCCTGGAGTGTCGGCGCGGGGGGTAATGAGCAGTTCTTC. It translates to CAWSVGAGGNEQFF.

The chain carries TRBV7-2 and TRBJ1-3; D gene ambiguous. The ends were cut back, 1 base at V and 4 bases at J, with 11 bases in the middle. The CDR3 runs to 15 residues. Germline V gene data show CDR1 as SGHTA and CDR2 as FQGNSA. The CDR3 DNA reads TGTGCCAGCAGCTTAGGGCCATCCGGAGGAAACACCATATATTTT. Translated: CASSLGPSGGNTIYF. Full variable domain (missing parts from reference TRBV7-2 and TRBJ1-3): GAGVSQSPSNKVTEKGKDVELRCDPISGHTALYWYRQSLGQGLEFLIYFQGNSAPDKSGLPSDRFSAERTGGSVSTLTIQRTQQEDSAVYLCASSLGPSGGNTIYFGEGSWLTVV.

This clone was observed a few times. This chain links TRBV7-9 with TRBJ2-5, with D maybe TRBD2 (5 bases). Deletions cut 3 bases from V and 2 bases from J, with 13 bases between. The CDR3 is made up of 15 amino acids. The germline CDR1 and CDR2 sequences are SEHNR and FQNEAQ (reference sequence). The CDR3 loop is CASSLNAGNQETQYF. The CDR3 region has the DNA TGTGCCAGCAGCTTGAACGCGGGTAATCAAGAGACCCAGTACTTC.

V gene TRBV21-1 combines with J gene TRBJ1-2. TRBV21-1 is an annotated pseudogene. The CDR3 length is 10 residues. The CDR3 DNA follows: TGTGCCAGCAGGGAGGGTGGCTACACCTTC. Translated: CASREGGYTF.

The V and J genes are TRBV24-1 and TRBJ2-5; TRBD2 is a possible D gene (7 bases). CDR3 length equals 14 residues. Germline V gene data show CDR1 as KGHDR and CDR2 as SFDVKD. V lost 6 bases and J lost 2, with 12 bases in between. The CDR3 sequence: CATSHGGPQETQYF. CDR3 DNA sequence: TGTGCCACCAGTCACGGGGGGCCTCAAGAGACCCAGTACTTC.

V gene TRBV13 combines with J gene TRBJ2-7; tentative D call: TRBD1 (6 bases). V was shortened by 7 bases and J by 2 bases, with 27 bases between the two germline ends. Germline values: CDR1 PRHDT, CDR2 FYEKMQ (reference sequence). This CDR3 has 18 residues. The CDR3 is CASIQSYPTTGPAYEQYF. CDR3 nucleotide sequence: TGTGCCAGCATCCAATCTTATCCCACAACAGGGCCGGCCTACGAGCAGTACTTC.

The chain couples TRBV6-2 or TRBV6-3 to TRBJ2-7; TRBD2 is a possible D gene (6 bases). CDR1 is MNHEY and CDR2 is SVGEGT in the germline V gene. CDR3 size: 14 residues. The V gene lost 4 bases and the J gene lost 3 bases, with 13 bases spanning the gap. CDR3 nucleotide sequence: TGTGCCAGCAGTTTTTCGGGGGTCCACTACGAGCAGTACTTC. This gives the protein CASSFSGVHYEQYF.

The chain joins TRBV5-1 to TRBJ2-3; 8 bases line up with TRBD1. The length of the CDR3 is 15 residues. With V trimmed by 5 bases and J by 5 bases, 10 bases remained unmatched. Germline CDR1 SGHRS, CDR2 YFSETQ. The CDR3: CASRTGTGSGDTQYF. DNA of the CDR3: TGCGCCAGCAGGACCGGGACAGGATCAGGAGATACGCAGTATTTT.

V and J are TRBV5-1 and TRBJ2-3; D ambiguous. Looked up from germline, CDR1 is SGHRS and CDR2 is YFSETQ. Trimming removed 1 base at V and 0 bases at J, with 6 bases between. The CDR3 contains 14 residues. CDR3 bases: TGCGCCAGCAGCTTGATGGCTAGCACAGATACGCAGTATTTT. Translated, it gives CASSLMASTDTQYF.

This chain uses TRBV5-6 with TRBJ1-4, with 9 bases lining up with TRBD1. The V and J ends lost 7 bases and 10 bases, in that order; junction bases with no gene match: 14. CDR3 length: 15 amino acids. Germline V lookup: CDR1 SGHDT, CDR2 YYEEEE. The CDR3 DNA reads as TGTGCCAGCTCAAATCGGGGGACAGGGACCCGAAAACTGTTTTTT. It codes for CASSNRGTGTRKLFF. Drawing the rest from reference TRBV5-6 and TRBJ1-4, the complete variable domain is DAGVTQSPTHLIKTRGQQVTLRCSPKSGHDTVSWYQQALGQGPQFIFQYYEEEERQRGNFPDRFSGHQFPNYSSELNVNALLLGDSALYLCASSNRGTGTRKLFFGSGTQLSVL.

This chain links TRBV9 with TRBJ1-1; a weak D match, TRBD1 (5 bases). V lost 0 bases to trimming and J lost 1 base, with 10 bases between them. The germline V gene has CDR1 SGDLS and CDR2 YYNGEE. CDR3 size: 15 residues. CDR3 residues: CASSVEGAGNTEAFF. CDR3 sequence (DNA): TGTGCCAGCAGCGTAGAAGGGGCTGGGAACACTGAAGCTTTCTTT.

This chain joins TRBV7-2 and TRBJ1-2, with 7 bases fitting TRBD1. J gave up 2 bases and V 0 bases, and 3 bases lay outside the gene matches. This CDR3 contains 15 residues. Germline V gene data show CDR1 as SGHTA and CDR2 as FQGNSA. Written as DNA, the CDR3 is TGTGCCAGCAGCTTAGCAGGGGGCGCAAACTATGGCTACACCTTC. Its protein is CASSLAGGANYGYTF.